This TCR beta chain originates from a study of CD8+ T cells in alopecia areata. Study summary: It was approximately 6-11-week-old female C3H/HeJ mice that received skin from roughly 6-12-month-old C3H/HeJ graft donors with spontaneous alopecia.

Study conclusions and caveats: Among patients, TCR sharing was less clear than in mice, a difference possibly due in part to HLA diversity in the patient population. Across lesional scalp, and particularly alopecia totalis/universalis, clonality surpassed that of normal scalp. Sequencing of scalp tissue also captures the resident alphabeta T cells of normal skin.

The sequencing template was cDNA reverse transcribed from extracted RNA. The method was immunoSEQ multiplex PCR; TCRdb's version includes in-frame clones alone and lacks a portion of them. The sample contains 250,000 or so clones, none of them singletons. A sort of pooled cutaneous lymph node cells used CD4, CD8alpha, NKG2D, NKG2ACE and other stains. Turning to this clone: Its specificity is unknown. Mouse gene names and germline throughout. The CDR3 end falls 4 residues outside the read, so it is completed with the germline J gene.

Looked up from germline, CDR1 is FNHDT and CDR2 is SITEND (reference sequence). V lost 4 bases, J lost 2 bases, and 3 bases stayed unmatched. The CDR3 sequence is 14 residues long. The TCR originated in a C3H/HeJ mouse with alopecia areata. The MHC haplotype of this mouse line is H2-k. Input material: CD4+ T cells sorted from a lymph node. The chain has TRBV19 and TRBJ2-7, with 10 bases matching TRBD2. This chain's CDR3 is CASSPDWGAYEQYF. CDR3 DNA, as far as it was read: TGTGCCAGCAGTCCAGACTGGGGGGCCTAT.